A single sample gave rise to the 12 T cell receptor beta chains below, sequenced in a study of chemoradiotherapy in HPV16-positive cancers. Sequencing used immunoSEQ multiplex PCR; TCRdb keeps in-frame clones, though not all of them. Found here are some 25,000 clones, roughly 95% of them singletons; the top ten hold more than 2.5%. The specimen was taken from a patient who underwent chemoradiotherapy. All receptors derive from a human donor with HPV-associated anogenital cancer.

The chain joins TRBV6-5 to TRBJ1-2, with D tentatively TRBD1 (5 bases). CDR1 MNHEY and CDR2 SVGAGI come from the germline V gene. The CDR3 loop spans 13 amino acids. V dropped 2 bases and J dropped 4 bases, with 8 bases sitting between them. The CDR3 DNA reads as TGTGCCAGCAGTTACAGGGGAGGCTATGGCTACACCTTC. Amino acid sequence: CASSYRGGYGYTF.

V gene TRBV7-9 combines with J gene TRBJ2-3, with 8 bases lining up with TRBD1. The CDR3 has 16 residues. From germline, CDR1 is SEHNR and CDR2 FQNEAQ (reference sequence). Trimming at V came to 0 bases and at J to 5 bases, leaving 7 bases not matched to a gene. The CDR3 region is CASSLAPGQGLDTQYF. CDR3 nucleotide sequence: TGTGCCAGCAGCTTAGCGCCCGGACAGGGTTTAGATACGCAGTATTTT.

This clone was counted between two and nine times. The gene calls are TRBV10-3 and TRBJ2-5; the match to TRBD1 covers 7 bases. CDR3 length equals 12 residues. Germline-derived CDR1 and CDR2 are ENHRY and SYGVKD. Germline trimming cut 10 bases from V and 2 bases from J; bases unmatched to any gene: 4. The CDR3 spells CATRTGQETQYF. CDR3 bases: TGTGCCACGAGGACAGGTCAAGAGACCCAGTACTTC.

The V call is TRBV19, the J call TRBJ2-2; 9 bases align to TRBD1. This CDR3 is built from 15 residues. The germline CDR1 and CDR2 sequences are LNHDA and SQIVND (reference sequence). The V segment lost 3 bases and the J segment 7 bases; nucleotides outside the gene matches: 6. The CDR3 loop reads CASSILQGAGGELFF. The CDR3 nucleotides read TGTGCCAGTAGTATCCTACAGGGGGCGGGCGGGGAGCTGTTTTTT.

V is TRBV6-5 and J is TRBJ1-2, with TRBD1 identical over 10 bases. The CDR3 sequence is 15 residues long. Trimming cost V 4 bases and J 4 bases; bases outside gene matches: 6. CDR1 is MNHEY and CDR2 is SVGAGI in the germline V gene. In DNA, the CDR3 is TGTGCCAGCAGTTCCACGGGACAGGGGCTCTATGGCTACACCTTC. Its translation is CASSSTGQGLYGYTF.

V gene TRBV30 combines with J gene TRBJ1-1, with 9 bases identical to TRBD1. CDR1 is GTSNPN and CDR2 is SVGIG in the germline V gene (reference sequence). The CDR3 runs 15 residues. The V and J ends lost 2 bases and 4 bases, in that order; junction bases with no gene match: 8. CDR3 nucleotide sequence: TGTGCCTGGAGTTCCGGACAGGGGCGACTCACTGAAGCTTTCTTT. Amino acids: CAWSSGQGRLTEAFF.

The chain uses TRBV30 and TRBJ2-1, with 11 nucleotides matching TRBD2. V lost 2 bases, J lost 0 bases, and 6 bases stayed unmatched. Germline V CDR1 and CDR2: GTSNPN, SVGIG (reference sequence). The length of the CDR3 is 17 residues. In nucleotides, the CDR3 is TGTGCCTGGAGTTTCTCCCTAGCGGGGGGCTCCTACAATGAGCAGTTCTTC. Protein: CAWSFSLAGGSYNEQFF.

The chain couples TRBV5-6 to TRBJ2-5; 11 bases are a match to TRBD2. Germline CDR1 reads SGHDT; CDR2 reads YYEEEE. This CDR3 comprises 16 residues. V was pared by 4 bases and J by 1 base, with 6 bases of the junction left unmatched. CDR3 amino acids: CASSALAGVIQETQYF. CDR3 nucleotides: TGTGCCAGCAGCGCACTAGCGGGGGTAATCCAAGAGACCCAGTACTTC.

The chain is built from TRBV7-9 and TRBJ1-2; D gene ambiguous. Germline assignment: CDR1 SEHNR and CDR2 FQNEAQ (reference sequence). The CDR3 spans 16 residues. Trimming removed 0 bases from V and 1 base from J, with 12 bases in between. CDR3 loop: CASSLAVGEINYGYTF. The CDR3 region has the DNA TGTGCCAGCAGCTTAGCGGTTGGAGAAATTAACTATGGCTACACCTTC.

The chain links TRBV4-1 to TRBJ2-7; TRBD1 matches 8 bases. The CDR3 loop spans 16 amino acids. V shed 4 bases, J shed 5 bases, and the junction held 13 bases outside the gene matches. Germline V gene data show CDR1 as MGHRA and CDR2 as YSYEKL. CDR3 nucleotides: TGCGCCAGCAGCCCCCGCCCCCAGGGGGCCTTGGACGAGCAGTACTTC. As protein: CASSPRPQGALDEQYF.

This clone was detected only once. V and J are TRBV1 and TRBJ2-1; the table's D call of TRBD2 was not tested on the DNA. TRBV1 is a known pseudogene. This CDR3 has 19 residues. CDR3 amino acids: CTSSQDLQSGGSSRNEQFF. In DNA, the CDR3 is TGCACCAGCAGCCAAGATCTGCAGAGCGGGGGGTCGTCCCGCAATGAGCAGTTCTTC.

This chain links TRBV5-1 with TRBJ1-4; D remains ambiguous. Trimming left V 0 bases short and J 6 bases short, with 9 bases between. Germline-derived CDR1 and CDR2 are SGHRS and YFSETQ. The CDR3 is made up of 14 amino acids. For the CDR3, the DNA is TGCGCCAGCAGCTTGGCCCCGGAACATGAAAAACTGTTTTTT. It translates to CASSLAPEHEKLFF.